A single sample gave rise to the 23 T cell receptor beta chains below, sequenced in a study of vaccination effects on CD4 cells after COVID-19. Generated by immunoSEQ multiplex PCR, the TCRdb table keeps only in-frame clones and is missing some. The data contain roughly 46,000 clones, 74% of them singletons. Their recognized antigens are unknown. Culturing for approximately 10 days preceded CD4+ T cell isolation. Infection with SARS-CoV-2 occurred in the person between March and December 2020, and PCR confirmed it. Each participant was given two doses of one vaccine (BNT162b2 or mRNA-1273). The sequences come from CD4+ T cells from PBMCs cultured without peptide, collected after COVID-19 vaccination. The receptors shown here come from a human donor who had a prior SARS-CoV-2 infection.

This sequence joins TRBV2 and TRBJ1-1, with 7 bases that match TRBD1. This CDR3 is 18 amino acids long. J gave up 0 bases and V 4 bases, and 14 bases lay outside the gene matches. Germline V gives CDR1 SNHLY, CDR2 FYNNEI. For the CDR3, the DNA is TGTGCCAGCAGTGTAAGACAGGGTTGGGTTGGAGTGAACACTGAAGCTTTCTTT. Residues: CASSVRQGWVGVNTEAFF.

The rearrangement links TRBV4-2 to TRBJ1-4; weak D call: TRBD1 (5 bases). Trimming shortened V by 4 bases and J by 0 bases, and 12 bases separated the two germline ends. This CDR3 region has 16 residues. Per the germline V gene, CDR1 is LGHNA and CDR2 is YNFKEQ. The CDR3 loop reads CASSRTSGSTNEKLFF. For the CDR3, the DNA is TGTGCCAGCAGCCGAACCTCAGGGTCAACTAATGAAAAACTGTTTTTT.

This clone was observed a handful of times. The chain joins TRBV5-6 to TRBJ1-2; D gene unclear. This CDR3 has 12 amino acids. Germline V gene data show CDR1 as SGHDT and CDR2 as YYEEEE. V lost 0 bases, J lost 8 bases, and 8 bases lay in between. This CDR3 reads CASSLGSIGYTF. The CDR3 DNA sequence: TGTGCCAGCAGCTTGGGCAGTATCGGCTACACCTTC. The entire variable domain, with the rest obtained from reference TRBV5-6 and TRBJ1-2, is as follows: DAGVTQSPTHLIKTRGQQVTLRCSPKSGHDTVSWYQQALGQGPQFIFQYYEEEERQRGNFPDRFSGHQFPNYSSELNVNALLLGDSALYLCASSLGSIGYTFGSGTRLTVV.

The chain has TRBV7-2 and TRBJ2-1, with TRBD2 matching 8 bases. Germline V gene data show CDR1 as SGHTA and CDR2 as FQGNSA. The V gene end was trimmed by 1 base and the J gene end by 4 bases; junction bases not matched to a gene: 9. The CDR3 is 17 amino acids. The CDR3 loop reads CASSLGSGTRRYNEQFF. As DNA, the CDR3 is TGTGCCAGCAGCTTAGGATCCGGGACTAGAAGGTACAATGAGCAGTTCTTC. The full variable domain, rest sourced from reference TRBV7-2 and TRBJ2-1, is GAGVSQSPSNKVTEKGKDVELRCDPISGHTALYWYRQSLGQGLEFLIYFQGNSAPDKSGLPSDRFSAERTGGSVSTLTIQRTQQEDSAVYLCASSLGSGTRRYNEQFFGPGTRLTVL.

This clone was seen once. V is TRBV15 and J is TRBJ2-1, with D uncertain. The CDR3 runs to 12 residues. V shed 0 bases and J shed 12 bases, with 9 bases lying between them. CDR1 is LNHNV, CDR2 YYDKDF, per germline (reference sequence). The CDR3 here is CATSRDYMTQFF. The CDR3 bases are TGTGCCACCAGCAGAGATTATATGACGCAGTTCTTC.

The rearrangement uses TRBV28 and TRBJ2-1, with TRBD1 matching over 7 bases. The germline CDR1 and CDR2 sequences are MDHEN and SYDVKM. The V and J ends lost 2 bases and 2 bases, in that order; junction bases with no gene match: 9. This CDR3 contains 17 residues. The CDR3 here is CASSLGRQGRTYNEQFF. The CDR3 DNA reads as TGTGCCAGCAGTTTAGGCCGACAGGGCCGGACCTACAATGAGCAGTTCTTC.

V and J are TRBV19 and TRBJ2-1; 10 positions match TRBD1. With 6 bases clipped from V and 4 bases from J, the junction kept 6 bases outside the gene matches. This CDR3 is 15 amino acids long. Germline V CDR1 and CDR2: LNHDA, SQIVND (reference sequence). CDR3 loop: CASRLRDRGYNEQFF. In nucleotides, the CDR3 is TGTGCCAGTAGACTTAGGGACAGGGGTTACAATGAGCAGTTCTTC. Full variable domain (missing parts from reference TRBV19 and TRBJ2-1): DGGITQSPKYLFRKEGQNVTLSCEQNLNHDAMYWYRQDPGQGLRLIYYSQIVNDFQKGDIAEGYSVSREKKESFPLTVTSAQKNPTAFYLCASRLRDRGYNEQFFGPGTRLTVL.

The CDR3 bases are TGCGCCAGCAGTCAGATCGGACTAAACAGGGGGCCTTTTTGGTCACCCCTCCACTTT. It is translated as CASSQIGLNRGPFWSPLHF. This rearrangement joins TRBV23-1 to TRBJ1-6; 9 positions agree with TRBD1. TRBV23-1 is classed as an ORF, of uncertain function. CDR3 size: 19 residues. The ends lost 3 bases at V and 10 bases at J; junction bases unmatched: 19.

The rearrangement joins TRBV3-1 (or the pseudogene TRBV3-2) to TRBJ1-3; D not resolved. CDR1 is LGHDT and CDR2 is YNNKEL in the germline V gene (reference sequence). The CDR3 is 14 residues long. Trimming shortened V by 4 bases and J by 1 base, and 8 bases separated the two germline ends. CDR3 residues: CASSPRESGNTIYF. Written as DNA, the CDR3 is TGTGCCAGCAGCCCGAGGGAGTCTGGAAACACCATATATTTT.

The rearrangement joins TRBV21-1 to TRBJ2-3; whether TRBD2, the table's D call, matches the DNA was not checked. TRBV21-1 is classified as a pseudogene. The CDR3 loop spans 17 amino acids. CDR3 sequence: CASSKALWGEVADTQYF. CDR3 nucleotides: TGTGCCAGCAGCAAAGCGCTCTGGGGGGAAGTAGCAGATACGCAGTATTTT.

This clone was seen a handful of times. This chain joins TRBV2 and TRBJ2-1, with 8 bases lining up with TRBD1. The junction had 5 bases not matched to a gene; V was cut back by 10 bases and J by 9 bases. The CDR3 is 11 residues long. In germline, CDR1 is SNHLY, CDR2 FYNNEI. Here the CDR3 DNA reads TGTGCCACCGTGGGACAGGCTGAGCAGTTCTTC. Translation: CATVGQAEQFF.

The chain joins TRBV19 to TRBJ1-3; a weak D match, TRBD1 (6 bases). Trimming took off 4 bases at V and 0 bases at J, with 10 bases between the two ends. This CDR3 has 15 amino acids. Germline CDR1 LNHDA, CDR2 SQIVND (reference sequence). The CDR3 bases are TGTGCCAGTAGTAGAGGGACATTCTCTGGAAACACCATATATTTT. Translating it yields CASSRGTFSGNTIYF.

The gene calls are TRBV18 and TRBJ1-6; D gene ambiguous. Trimming left V 11 bases short and J 7 bases short, with 12 bases between. There are 12 residues in the CDR3. Germline CDR1 is KGHSH and CDR2 is LQKENI. CDR3 bases: TGTGCCGCGGGAGTTTCGAATTCACCCCTCCACTTT. It codes for CAAGVSNSPLHF.

V and J are TRBV7-2 and TRBJ2-5; 12 positions match TRBD2. This CDR3 has 15 residues. CDR1 and CDR2 (germline): SGHTA, FQGNSA. Trimming at V came to 4 bases and at J to 4 bases, leaving 4 bases not matched to a gene. DNA of the CDR3: TGTGCCAGCAGCTCGACGGGACTAGCGGGAGAGACCCAGTACTTC. Protein product: CASSSTGLAGETQYF.

This clone was seen more than once but under ten times. The chain joins TRBV2 to TRBJ2-2; D not resolved. The germline CDR1 and CDR2 sequences are SNHLY and FYNNEI. V was trimmed by 8 bases and J by 6 bases, leaving 10 bases between them. This CDR3 contains 12 residues. The CDR3 region has the DNA TGTGCCAGCCGGGCTGAGCCCGGGGAGCTGTTTTTT. Protein: CASRAEPGELFF.

The CDR3 spells CASSQLATNTGELFF. The CDR3 bases are TGCGCCAGCAGCCAGCTAGCGACCAACACCGGGGAGCTGTTTTTT. This sequence joins TRBV4-3 and TRBJ2-2, with D perhaps matching TRBD2 (6 bases). Germline V lookup: CDR1 LGHNA, CDR2 YSLEER. With 3 bases removed from V and 2 bases from J, the gap between germline ends came to 10 bases. The CDR3 covers 15 residues.

The chain links TRBV11-2 to TRBJ1-2; D is undetermined. Per germline, CDR1 SGHAT and CDR2 FQNNGV. The length of the CDR3 is 11 residues. Deletions cut 3 bases from V and 9 bases from J, with 8 bases between. The CDR3 loop is CASSFFESYTF. CDR3 DNA: TGTGCCAGCAGCTTTTTCGAAAGCTACACCTTC.

This chain uses TRBV5-1 with TRBJ2-6; D ambiguous. The CDR3 has 18 residues. Germline CDR1 reads SGHRS; CDR2 reads YFSETQ. V lost 3 bases and J lost 4, with 20 bases in between. The CDR3 here is CASSSARARDLGANVLTF. CDR3 coding DNA: TGCGCCAGCAGCTCGGCCCGGGCCCGTGACTTGGGGGCCAACGTCCTGACTTTC.

CDR3 bases: TGTGCCAGCAGCTTGGGCTTCCTGCGACATACGCAGTATTTT. Protein: CASSLGFLRHTQYF. The chain links TRBV7-2 to TRBJ2-3; no definite D call. Trimming stripped 3 bases from V and 7 bases from J, with 14 bases between. The CDR3 spans 14 residues. Germline CDR1 is SGHTA and CDR2 is FQGNSA. Drawing the rest from reference TRBV7-2 and TRBJ2-3, the complete variable domain is GAGVSQSPSNKVTEKGKDVELRCDPISGHTALYWYRQSLGQGLEFLIYFQGNSAPDKSGLPSDRFSAERTGGSVSTLTIQRTQQEDSAVYLCASSLGFLRHTQYFGPGTRLTVL.

The chain is built from TRBV5-6 and TRBJ2-7, with 9 bases aligning to TRBD2. The CDR3 runs to 16 residues. Germline trimming cut 0 bases from V and 7 bases from J; bases unmatched to any gene: 11. The germline gives CDR1 SGHDT, CDR2 YYEEEE. The CDR3: CASSLEGGGALGEQYF. The DNA for the CDR3 is TGTGCCAGCAGCTTGGAGGGCGGGGGGGCCTTGGGGGAGCAGTACTTC.

CDR3 nucleotides: TGCGCCAGCAGCCAAGCTTGGCCGAACACCGGGGAGCTGTTTTTT. Translation: CASSQAWPNTGELFF. The chain couples TRBV4-1 to TRBJ2-2; D remains ambiguous. This CDR3 is 15 amino acids long. Germline CDR1 reads MGHRA; CDR2 reads YSYEKL. V lost 1 base, J lost 0 bases, and 6 bases lay in between.

This clone appeared a single time. The CDR3 loop reads CASSIDSEETQYF. CDR3 DNA sequence: TGTGCCAGTAGTATAGATAGCGAAGAGACCCAGTACTTC. V usage is TRBV19 and J usage is TRBJ2-5, with D possibly TRBD2 on 5 matching bases. Germline loops: CDR1 LNHDA, CDR2 SQIVND (reference sequence). The CDR3 spans 13 residues. Trimming shortened V by 0 bases and J by 3 bases, and 5 bases separated the two germline ends.

The CDR3 spells CASSDEVQPQHF. Here the CDR3 DNA reads TGTGCCAGCAGTGATGAAGTTCAGCCCCAGCATTTT. V usage is TRBV6-1 and J usage is TRBJ1-5; D not resolved. Trimming removed 3 bases from V and 6 bases from J, with 6 bases in between. CDR3 length: 12 amino acids. Germline assignment: CDR1 MNHNS and CDR2 SASEGT.